This T cell receptor (beta chain) came from a study of T cell repertoires and HLA-DP antigens. Sequencing used immunoSEQ multiplex PCR; TCRdb keeps in-frame clones, though not all of them. Of some 110,000 clones listed, around 93% are singletons. Overall study findings and caveats: Clones undetected before culture averaged approximately 34% against one allele and about 50% against the other.

CDR1 is MNHNS and CDR2 is SASEGT in the germline V gene. The CDR3 contains 15 residues. V was clipped by 4 bases and J by 8 bases; unmatched bases: 11. Concerning this clone: As yet, its antigen is unknown.

Input material: CD4+ T cells from PBMCs. This sequence originates from a woman younger than 35 in good health and CMV-seronegative. The V and J genes are TRBV6-1 and TRBJ2-7; 10 positions agree with TRBD2. Written as DNA, the CDR3 is TGTGCCAGCAGTGCCATAGCGGGGGGTCTTCGTAAGCAGTACTTC. It translates to CASSAIAGGLRKQYF.